This is a list of T cell receptor beta chains from one sample in a study of shared clonotypes between healthy human individuals. Libraries were prepared by immunoSEQ multiplex PCR; TCRdb keeps only in-frame clonotypes and omits some of them. The table includes millions of clones, roughly 93% detected once. The sequenced material came from naive CD4+ T cells from PBMCs. The source of these receptors is a man between 18 and 29 years old in good health. Some clones in this sample may be carry-over from other donors' samples. Each CDR3 is given with its conserved first and last residue. D genes are given only for firm matches. The listing skips clone size in some rows; elsewhere it reads once, few, many or a size class.

d_call	cdr3_length	v_call	j_call	clone_size	cdr3_nt	cdr3_aa
NA	15	TRBV7-6	TRBJ2-7	NA	TGTGCCAGCAGCCGGACGGGACTCGCAGTCTACGAGCAGTACTTC	CASSRTGLAVYEQYF
NA	11	TRBV28	TRBJ1-1	once	TGTGCCGCAACGATCCCAGGGATCGCTTTCTTT	CAATIPGIAFF
NA	15	TRBV21-1	TRBJ2-7	NA	TGTGCCAGCAGCAAAAGACCGACAGCTTCCTACGAGCAGTACTTC	CASSKRPTASYEQYF
NA	17	TRBV11-2	TRBJ1-1	NA	TGTGCCAGCACCCGAGACGGACGTAGACAGCGGGTCACTGAAGCTTTCTTT	CASTRDGRRQRVTEAFF
NA	13	TRBV7-9	TRBJ1-2	NA	TGTGCCAGCAGCCTACAAGGGTCCTATGGCTACACCTTC	CASSLQGSYGYTF
NA	16	TRBV5-6	TRBJ1-1	NA	TGTGCCAGCAGCTTGGAGAAGGGGAGGAGGAACACTGAAGCTTTCTTT	CASSLEKGRRNTEAFF
NA	17	TRBV21-1	TRBJ2-7	NA	TGTGCCAGCAGCAAAGGACTAGCGGGAGGGCCCTCCTACGAGCAGTACTTC	CASSKGLAGGPSYEQYF
TRBD2	17	TRBV10-1	TRBJ2-2	NA	TGCGCCAGCAGTGACGTCAGACTAGCGAAACCCACCGGGGAGCTGTTTTTT	CASSDVRLAKPTGELFF
NA	11	TRBV20-1	TRBJ2-3	NA	TGCAGTGCTAGAGGGACAGATACGCAGTATTTT	CSARGTDTQYF
TRBD1	15	TRBV28	TRBJ1-2	NA	TGTGCCAGCAGTGAGAACAGGGGTACTAACTATGGCTACACCTTC	CASSENRGTNYGYTF
NA	10	TRBV28	TRBJ2-5	NA	TGCGGGACGCGGAAAGAGACCCAGTACTTC	CGTRKETQYF